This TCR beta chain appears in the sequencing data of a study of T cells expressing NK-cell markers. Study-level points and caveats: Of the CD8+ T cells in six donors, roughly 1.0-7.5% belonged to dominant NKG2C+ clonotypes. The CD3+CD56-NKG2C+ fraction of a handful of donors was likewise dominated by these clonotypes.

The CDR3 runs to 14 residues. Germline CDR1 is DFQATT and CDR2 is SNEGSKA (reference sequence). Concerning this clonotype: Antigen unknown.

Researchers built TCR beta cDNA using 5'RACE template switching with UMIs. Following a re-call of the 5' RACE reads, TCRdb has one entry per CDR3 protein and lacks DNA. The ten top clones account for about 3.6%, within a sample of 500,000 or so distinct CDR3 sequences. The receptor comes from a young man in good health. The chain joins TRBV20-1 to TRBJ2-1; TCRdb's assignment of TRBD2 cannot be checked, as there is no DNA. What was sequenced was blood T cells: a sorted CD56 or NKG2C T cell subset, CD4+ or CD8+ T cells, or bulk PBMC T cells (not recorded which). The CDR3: CSARSSETYNEQFF.